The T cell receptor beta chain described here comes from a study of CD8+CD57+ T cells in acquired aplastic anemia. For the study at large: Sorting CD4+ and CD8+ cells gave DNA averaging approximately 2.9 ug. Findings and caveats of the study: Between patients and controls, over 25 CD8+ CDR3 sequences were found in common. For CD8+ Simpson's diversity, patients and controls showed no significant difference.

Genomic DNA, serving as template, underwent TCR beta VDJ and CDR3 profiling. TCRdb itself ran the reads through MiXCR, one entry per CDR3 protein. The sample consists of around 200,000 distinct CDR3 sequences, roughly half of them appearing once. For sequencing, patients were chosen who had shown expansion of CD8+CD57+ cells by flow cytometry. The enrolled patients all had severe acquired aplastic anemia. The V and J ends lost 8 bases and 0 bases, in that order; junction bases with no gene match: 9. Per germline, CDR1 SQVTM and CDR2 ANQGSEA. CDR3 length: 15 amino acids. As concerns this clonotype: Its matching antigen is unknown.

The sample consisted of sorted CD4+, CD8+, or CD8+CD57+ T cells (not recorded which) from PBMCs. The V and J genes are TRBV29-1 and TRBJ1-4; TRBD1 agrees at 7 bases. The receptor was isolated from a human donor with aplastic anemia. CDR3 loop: CSSRTGRSTNEKLFF. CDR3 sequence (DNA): TGCAGCTCCCGGACAGGTCGTTCAACTAATGAAAAACTGTTTTTT.